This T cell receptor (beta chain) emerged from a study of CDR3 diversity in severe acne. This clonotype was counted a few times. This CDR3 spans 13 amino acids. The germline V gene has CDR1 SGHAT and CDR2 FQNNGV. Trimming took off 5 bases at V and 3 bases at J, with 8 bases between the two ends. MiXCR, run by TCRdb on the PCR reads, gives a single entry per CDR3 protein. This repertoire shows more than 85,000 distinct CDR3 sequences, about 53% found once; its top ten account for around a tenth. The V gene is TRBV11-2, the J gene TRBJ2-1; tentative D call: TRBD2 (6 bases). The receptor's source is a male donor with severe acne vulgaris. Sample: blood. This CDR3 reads CASSPGGYNEQFF. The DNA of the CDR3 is TGTGCCAGCAGCCCCGGGGGCTACAATGAGCAGTTCTTC.